One sample yielded the 26 T cell receptor beta chains listed below, sequenced in a study of blood T cell repertoires in COVID-19. Clones were sequenced by immunoSEQ multiplex PCR, and TCRdb holds only the in-frame ones, with some missing. The data show 370,000 or so clones, with more than 75% seen just once and more than 1% held by the top ten. The sequenced sample was peripheral blood. The receptors come from a human donor with acute or convalescent COVID-19. The donor label of this sample is uncertain.

V gene TRBV7-6 combines with J gene TRBJ1-1; maybe TRBD1 (6 bases). V lost 5 bases, J lost 2 bases, and 15 bases lay in between. The CDR3 sequence is 15 residues long. CDR1 SGHVS and CDR2 FNYEAQ come from the germline V gene. In DNA, the CDR3 is TGTGCCAGCAGCCAAAGACCGACAGGTAACACTGAAGCTTTCTTT. Protein product: CASSQRPTGNTEAFF.

Many counts were recorded for this clone. CDR3 loop: CASSFWASPSGYTF. CDR3 nucleotides: TGCGCCAGCAGCTTCTGGGCCTCACCCAGTGGCTACACCTTC. This chain connects TRBV5-1 to TRBJ1-2; unclear D gene. Trimming stripped 2 bases from V and 7 bases from J, with 15 bases between. This CDR3 region has 14 residues. Germline V gives CDR1 SGHRS, CDR2 YFSETQ.

CDR3 amino acids: CASSPDRGTDTQYF. Here the CDR3 DNA reads TGCGCCAGCAGTCCGGACAGGGGCACAGATACGCAGTATTTT. J is TRBJ2-3 and V is TRBV4-1; 8 bases are shared with TRBD1. This CDR3 is built from 14 residues. V shed 6 bases, J shed 1 base, and the junction held 3 bases outside the gene matches. Germline V gene data show CDR1 as MGHRA and CDR2 as YSYEKL.

The chain employs TRBV7-2 and TRBJ2-1; 7 positions match TRBD2. With V trimmed by 0 bases and J by 10 bases, 3 bases remained unmatched. CDR3 size: 13 residues. Per germline, CDR1 SGHTA and CDR2 FQGNSA. In DNA, the CDR3 is TGTGCCAGCAGCTTAGCGGGAGGGATGGAGCAGTTCTTC. Protein product: CASSLAGGMEQFF.

This chain uses TRBV11-2 with TRBJ2-5; 10 positions agree with TRBD1. CDR1 and CDR2 (germline): SGHAT, FQNNGV. Germline trimming cut 5 bases from V and 6 bases from J; bases unmatched to any gene: 9. CDR3 length: 15 amino acids. In DNA, the CDR3 is TGTGCCAGCAGCCCAGGGGGACAGGGGACGAAGACCCAGTACTTC. Amino acids: CASSPGGQGTKTQYF.

J is TRBJ2-1 and V is TRBV5-4; TRBD1 matches 10 bases. The CDR3 covers 17 residues. J gave up 4 bases and V 4 bases, and 11 bases lay outside the gene matches. Germline CDR1 and CDR2: SGHNT and YYREEE (reference sequence). CDR3 sequence (DNA): TGTGCCAGCAGCCCCCCCCCGGGACAGGGGATTTACAATGAGCAGTTCTTC. Its protein product is CASSPPPGQGIYNEQFF. The entire variable domain, with the rest obtained from reference TRBV5-4 and TRBJ2-1, is as follows: ETGVTQSPTHLIKTRGQQVTLRCSSQSGHNTVSWYQQALGQGPQFIFQYYREEENGRGNFPPRFSGLQFPNYSSELNVNALELDDSALYLCASSPPPGQGIYNEQFFGPGTRLTVL.

The CDR3 here is CASSLPRRQNIQYF. CDR3 in DNA: TGTGCCAGTAGTCTCCCCCGGCGGCAAAACATTCAGTACTTC. The chain recombines TRBV19 with TRBJ2-4; D ambiguous. Looked up from germline, CDR1 is LNHDA and CDR2 is SQIVND (reference sequence). This CDR3 has 14 residues. V was clipped by 5 bases and J by 5 bases, with 13 bases between them.

In DNA form, the CDR3 reads TGTGCCAGCAGCGTCTTGACAGGGGGCGCCGCTGAAGCTTTCTTT. Translating gives CASSVLTGGAAEAFF. The chain employs TRBV9 and TRBJ1-1, with 10 bases that match TRBD1. The junction had 7 bases not matched to a gene; V was cut back by 2 bases and J by 6 bases. CDR3 length: 15 amino acids. Germline lookup yields CDR1 SGDLS and CDR2 YYNGEE.

The rearrangement uses TRBV19 and TRBJ2-1; 12 bases agree with TRBD2. CDR1 LNHDA and CDR2 SQIVND come from the germline V gene (reference sequence). The V segment lost 3 bases and the J segment 3 bases; nucleotides outside the gene matches: 9. The length of the CDR3 is 18 residues. CDR3 in DNA: TGTGCCAGTAGTATCCTGACTAGCGGGAGCCCTATCTACAATGAGCAGTTCTTC. Its protein product is CASSILTSGSPIYNEQFF.

V usage is TRBV3-1 (or the pseudogene TRBV3-2) and J usage is TRBJ2-3, with TRBD2 identical over 10 bases. This CDR3 spans 17 amino acids. Germline CDR1 is LGHDT and CDR2 is YNNKEL (reference sequence). The J segment lost 2 bases and the V segment lost 4 bases, leaving 9 bases of the junction unmatched. CDR3 residues: CASSPGPSGRATDTQYF. CDR3 bases: TGTGCCAGCAGCCCGGGGCCCAGCGGGAGGGCCACAGATACGCAGTATTTT.

J is TRBJ1-1 and V is TRBV29-1, with 8 bases fitting TRBD1. After removal of 6 bases from V and 6 bases from J, the junction contained 9 bases not matched to a gene. This CDR3 is built from 13 residues. Germline CDR1 SQVTM, CDR2 ANQGSEA. CDR3 nucleotide sequence: TGCAGCGTGGCGGACAGGGCGCTCTCTGAAGCTTTCTTT. Its translation is CSVADRALSEAFF.

This chain uses TRBV29-1 with TRBJ1-2, with TRBD1 matching 11 bases. From germline, CDR1 is SQVTM and CDR2 ANQGSEA. CDR3 length equals 15 residues. Losses at the gene ends were 6 bases for V and 4 bases for J; bases not matched to a gene: 10. As DNA, the CDR3 is TGCAGCGTAGAGAGGGGACAGGGGGTCCTCTATGGCTACACCTTC. Its translation: CSVERGQGVLYGYTF.

The rearrangement joins TRBV29-1 to TRBJ1-2; 7 bases are shared with TRBD1. CDR3 length: 13 residues. Germline V CDR1 and CDR2: SQVTM, ANQGSEA. V lost 4 bases, J lost 4 bases, and 6 bases stayed unmatched. CDR3 protein: CSVAAGGIYGYTF. CDR3 DNA: TGCAGCGTTGCGGCAGGGGGAATCTATGGCTACACCTTC.

This clone came up once. The same CDR3 also results from other DNA sequences found in this sample. CDR3 nucleotides: TGCAGTGCCACAGGAAACTATGGCTACACCTTC. This encodes CSATGNYGYTF. The genes are TRBV20-1 and TRBJ1-2; tentatively, D is TRBD1 (5 bases). V was cut by 6 bases and J by 2 bases, with 7 bases left in between. Germline lookup yields CDR1 DFQATT and CDR2 SNEGSKA (reference sequence). CDR3 length: 11 amino acids.

The chain recombines TRBV10-1 with TRBJ1-1, with D unclear. The V end lost 2 bases, the J end lost 4 bases, and 23 bases lay between the germline ends. Germline V gene lookup returns CDR1 WNHNN and CDR2 SYGVQD (reference sequence). This CDR3 has 18 residues. The CDR3 spells CASSEVTGPLGGRTEAFF. DNA of the CDR3: TGCGCCAGCAGTGAGGTTACCGGGCCCCTGGGAGGACGCACTGAAGCTTTCTTT.

This chain links TRBV7-2 with TRBJ1-4; D may be TRBD1 (6 bases). V lost 5 bases and J 4 bases, leaving 11 bases between the germline ends. Germline values: CDR1 SGHTA, CDR2 FQGNSA. The CDR3 loop spans 14 amino acids. In nucleotides, the CDR3 is TGTGCCAGCAGCCGCGGACAGATTAATGAAAAACTGTTTTTT. Translation gives CASSRGQINEKLFF.

The chain carries TRBV7-9 and TRBJ1-2; a possible D gene is TRBD1 (5 bases). The germline V and J ends were trimmed by 5 bases and 1 base, with 26 bases remaining between them. CDR3 length: 19 amino acids. Germline CDR1 is SEHNR and CDR2 is FQNEAQ (reference sequence). DNA for the CDR3: TGTGCCAGCAGCACCGCCTACGGGGGGGAGAGGGGCCTTAACTATGGCTACACCTTC. Protein product: CASSTAYGGERGLNYGYTF.

The V call is TRBV6-6, the J call TRBJ1-5; 12 bases agree with TRBD1. CDR3 length: 17 residues. The V gene's germline CDR1 is MNHNY and CDR2 SVGAGI (reference sequence). J lost 7 bases, V lost 6 bases, and 13 bases had no gene match. CDR3: CASSRRGTGGDRQPQHF. The CDR3 DNA reads TGTGCCAGCAGCCGACGGGGGACAGGGGGCGACCGGCAGCCCCAGCATTTT.

The chain is built from TRBV5-1 and TRBJ1-5; D ambiguous. Trimming removed 0 bases from V and 0 bases from J, with 7 bases in between. CDR1 is SGHRS and CDR2 is YFSETQ in the germline V gene. The CDR3 extends over 15 amino acids. The CDR3 reads CASSLGDISNQPQHF. CDR3 bases: TGCGCCAGCAGCTTGGGAGATATTAGCAATCAGCCCCAGCATTTT.

The chain employs TRBV18 and TRBJ2-7; 11 bases line up with TRBD2. The germline CDR1 and CDR2 sequences are KGHSH and LQKENI. J gave up 2 bases and V 6 bases, and 3 bases lay outside the gene matches. There are 14 residues in the CDR3. The CDR3: CASSHSGRAYEQYF. The CDR3 region has the DNA TGTGCCAGCTCGCATAGCGGGAGGGCCTACGAGCAGTACTTC. Full variable domain (outside the CDR3, taken from reference TRBV18 and TRBJ2-7): NAGVMQNPRHLVRRRGQEARLRCSPMKGHSHVYWYRQLPEEGLKFMVYLQKENIIDESGMPKERFSAEFPKEGPSILRIQQVVRGDSAAYFCASSHSGRAYEQYFGPGTRLTVT.

This chain links TRBV12-5 with TRBJ2-1, with 10 bases identical to TRBD2. The CDR3 length is 16 residues. With V trimmed by 4 bases and J by 4 bases, 7 bases remained unmatched. CDR1 is LGHNT and CDR2 is FRNRAP in the germline V gene. CDR3 amino acids: CASGWSSGGRYNEQFF. DNA for the CDR3: TGTGCTAGTGGTTGGTCTAGCGGGGGAAGATACAATGAGCAGTTCTTC.

The V call is TRBV19, the J call TRBJ2-3, with TRBD2 identical over 12 bases. Losses at the gene ends were 7 bases for V and 1 base for J; bases not matched to a gene: 24. There are 22 residues in the CDR3. The V gene's germline CDR1 is LNHDA and CDR2 SQIVND (reference sequence). CDR3 sequence reads: CASTNYAAGLAGSHSRTDTQYF. The CDR3 region has the DNA TGTGCCAGTACGAACTACGCCGCGGGACTAGCGGGCAGCCATTCTCGCACAGATACGCAGTATTTT.

The chain uses TRBV30 and TRBJ1-1, with D maybe TRBD1 (6 bases). V dropped 3 bases and J dropped 2 bases, with 13 bases sitting between them. This CDR3 region has 14 residues. Germline CDR1 GTSNPN, CDR2 SVGIG (reference sequence). The CDR3 DNA is TGTGCCTGGAGCCGGGGACACTTCAACACTGAAGCTTTCTTT. Protein product: CAWSRGHFNTEAFF.

The chain is built from TRBV12-3 or TRBV12-4 and TRBJ1-1; D is undetermined. Trimming cost V 6 bases and J 4 bases, with 12 bases left between them. This CDR3 contains 13 residues. CDR3 protein: CASSRQESTEAFF. Here the CDR3 DNA reads TGTGCCAGCAGCCGACAAGAAAGCACTGAAGCTTTCTTT.

A remark on this clone: Within the sample, other DNA sequences also encode this same CDR3. CDR3 loop: CASSLRGYGYTF. CDR3 DNA sequence: TGTGCCAGCAGTTTACGGGGCTATGGCTACACCTTC. The rearrangement links TRBV28 to TRBJ1-2; D not certain. V was pared by 2 bases and J by 4 bases, with 5 bases between. The CDR3 totals 12 residues. Per the germline V gene, CDR1 is MDHEN and CDR2 is SYDVKM.

The table lists this clone with a few counts. The rearrangement uses TRBV29-1 and TRBJ2-2; possibly TRBD1 for D (5 bases). CDR3 length: 13 amino acids. Trimming took 3 bases from V and 2 from J, leaving 7 bases between them. CDR1 and CDR2 (germline): SQVTM, ANQGSEA. This CDR3 is CSVDGHNTGELFF. CDR3 sequence (DNA): TGCAGCGTTGACGGACACAACACCGGGGAGCTGTTTTTT.